Here is one T cell receptor beta chain with its context. Antigen specificity is unknown. Each CD8+ T cell subset was flow-sorted in triplicate. Every sort contained 300,000 or so cells. The data were taken from a study of CXCR3-negative and CXCR3-positive naive CD8 T cells. Study-level findings and limits: Memory cells diverged, while naive CXCR3-positive and CXCR3-negative cells had similar TRBV-TRBJ usage. In CXCR3-positive naive cells, the TRB CDR3s were more hydrophobic than in CXCR3-negative naive cells.

5' RACE with UMI labels generated the TRB cDNA libraries. TCRdb reanalyzed the 5' RACE reads and collapses them to one entry per CDR3 protein, without DNA. The listing contains 130,000 to 150,000 distinct CDR3 sequences. The CDR3 is 14 amino acids. Germline V CDR1 and CDR2: MNHEY, SVGAGI. Sequenced sample: naive CXCR3+ CD8+ T cells from blood. Subset noted: CD45RO-CCR7+CD27+CD95- naive CD8+ T cells expressing CXCR3 (TNR3+). The sequence was obtained from a human donor in good health. Some clones in this sample may be carry-over from other donors' samples. The J gene is TRBJ2-7, the V gene TRBV6-5. The CDR3 spells CASRHRQISYEQYF.